The 32 T cell receptor beta chains below come from one sample, sequenced in a study of cytomegalovirus exposure and HLA in healthy donors. This PCR relied on a set of 60 Vbeta primers and 13 Jbeta primers. The data were produced by immunoSEQ multiplex PCR, yet TCRdb's version contains in-frame clones alone and is incomplete. The table shows roughly 180,000 clones, with over 80% occurring only once. The sample consisted of PBMCs. The receptors derive from a woman in her fifties or sixties in good health and CMV-seropositive.

The chain uses TRBV6-5 and TRBJ1-2; TRBD1 matches 9 bases. Unmatched junction bases numbered 9, after V lost 5 bases and J lost 8 bases. CDR3 size: 14 residues. Germline values: CDR1 MNHEY, CDR2 SVGAGI. The CDR3 spells CASSPGTGLEGYTF. In nucleotides, the CDR3 is TGTGCCAGCAGTCCTGGGACAGGGTTGGAGGGCTACACCTTC.

The chain carries TRBV6-4 and TRBJ2-3; D is perhaps TRBD1 (6 bases). CDR1 is MRHNA, CDR2 SNTAGT, per germline. The germline V and J ends were trimmed by 2 bases and 4 bases, with 7 bases remaining between them. This CDR3 region has 13 residues. The DNA for the CDR3 is TGTGCCAGCAGTGACCCAGGGGCAGATACGCAGTATTTT. Protein: CASSDPGADTQYF.

The chain combines TRBV28 with TRBJ1-5; 12 nucleotides match TRBD1. This CDR3 spans 16 amino acids. The germline CDR1 and CDR2 sequences are MDHEN and SYDVKM. The V and J ends lost 4 bases and 6 bases, in that order; junction bases with no gene match: 7. The CDR3 coding sequence is TGTGCCAGCAGTTCCATGGGACAGGGGGCCAGTCAGCCCCAGCATTTT. Protein: CASSSMGQGASQPQHF.

The chain joins TRBV28 to TRBJ2-1; 9 positions agree with TRBD1. Germline values: CDR1 MDHEN, CDR2 SYDVKM. V lost 8 bases and J lost 6; bases outside the gene matches: 11. CDR3 size: 15 residues. CDR3 bases: TGTGCCAGCTGGGGTGGACAGGGGAAAAGCAATGAGCAGTTCTTC. Amino acid sequence: CASWGGQGKSNEQFF.

V gene TRBV28 combines with J gene TRBJ1-5, with D tentatively TRBD1 (6 bases). The germline V gene has CDR1 MDHEN and CDR2 SYDVKM. Trimming left V 6 bases short and J 6 bases short, with 9 bases between. The CDR3 totals 12 residues. The CDR3 nucleotides are TGTGCCAGCAGGAGGACAGCTCAGCCCCAGCATTTT. Translation gives CASRRTAQPQHF.

This chain joins TRBV28 and TRBJ2-7, with D possibly being TRBD1 (7 bases). The V end lost 7 bases, the J end lost 0 bases, and 22 bases lay between the germline ends. CDR1 is MDHEN and CDR2 is SYDVKM in the germline V gene. CDR3 length: 17 residues. CDR3 bases: TGTGCCAGCAAGGGGGGACGACAGGGACAAATCTCCTACGAGCAGTACTTC. This encodes CASKGGRQGQISYEQYF. The full variable domain, completed using reference TRBV28 and TRBJ2-7, is DVKVTQSSRYLVKRTGEKVFLECVQDMDHENMFWYRQDPGLGLRLIYFSYDVKMKEKGDIPEGYSVSREKKERFSLILESASTNQTSMYLCASKGGRQGQISYEQYFGPGTRLTVT.

This rearrangement joins TRBV12-1 to TRBJ2-1; the table assigns TRBD1, which was not confirmed against the DNA. TRBV12-1 is a pseudogene. The CDR3 totals 15 residues. DNA for the CDR3: TGTGCCAGCAGCTTTGATATGGGGGCCCCTGATGAGCAGTTCTTC. This codes for CASSFDMGAPDEQFF.

CDR3 amino acids: CASSEDRDGDTQYF. In DNA, the CDR3 is TGTGCCAGCAGTGAGGACAGGGATGGAGATACGCAGTATTTT. The J gene is TRBJ2-3, the V gene TRBV6-5; 8 bases align to TRBD1. The CDR3 is made up of 14 amino acids. CDR1 is MNHEY and CDR2 is SVGAGI in the germline V gene. J lost 5 bases, V lost 5 bases, and 6 bases had no gene match.

This clone is a singleton in its sample. This chain joins TRBV27 and TRBJ2-7; a possible D gene is TRBD1 (6 bases). Trimming removed 4 bases from V and 6 bases from J, with 16 bases in between. CDR1 MNHEY and CDR2 SMNVEV come from the germline V gene (reference sequence). This CDR3 is 14 amino acids long. CDR3 nucleotides: TGTGCCAGCAGTTGGGGGAGTTACAGGGCCGAGCAGTACTTC. This sequence encodes CASSWGSYRAEQYF.

The J gene is TRBJ1-1, the V gene TRBV4-1; D uncertain. CDR1 and CDR2 from the germline V gene are MGHRA and YSYEKL. The CDR3 is 15 residues long. Trimming stripped 4 bases from V and 5 bases from J, with 17 bases between. The CDR3 region has the DNA TGCGCCAGCAGCCTCAAAGACCCCCCGGGGACTGAAGCTTTCTTT. Encoded protein: CASSLKDPPGTEAFF.

This sequence joins TRBV30 and TRBJ1-3, with D possibly being TRBD1 (6 bases). V was shortened by 6 bases and J by 0 bases, with 9 bases between the two germline ends. CDR3 length equals 13 residues. CDR1 GTSNPN and CDR2 SVGIG come from the germline V gene (reference sequence). The CDR3 protein is CACTGSSGNTIYF. Written as DNA, the CDR3 is TGTGCCTGTACAGGGAGCTCTGGAAACACCATATATTTT.

This chain joins TRBV28 and TRBJ2-5; 11 nucleotides agree with TRBD2. Germline assignment: CDR1 MDHEN and CDR2 SYDVKM. The CDR3 covers 17 residues. With V trimmed by 3 bases and J by 5 bases, 11 bases remained unmatched. The CDR3 reads CASSFFSKASGRETQYF. DNA of the CDR3: TGTGCCAGCAGTTTCTTTTCGAAGGCTAGCGGGAGGGAGACCCAGTACTTC.

V is TRBV19 and J is TRBJ1-5; 11 positions match TRBD1. The CDR3 contains 19 residues. Germline V gene lookup returns CDR1 LNHDA and CDR2 SQIVND (reference sequence). The junction had 13 bases not matched to a gene; V was cut back by 6 bases and J by 0 bases. The CDR3 coding sequence is TGTGCCAGTAGAACCTGGACAGGGGGCTCCCTCAGTAGCAATCAGCCCCAGCATTTT. Its translation is CASRTWTGGSLSSNQPQHF.

The gene calls are TRBV7-9 and TRBJ1-5; D may be TRBD1 (5 bases). V was shortened by 5 bases and J by 8 bases, with 13 bases between the two germline ends. This CDR3 has 13 residues. Germline V gene lookup returns CDR1 SEHNR and CDR2 FQNEAQ (reference sequence). CDR3: CASSPDGGEPQHF. In DNA form, the CDR3 reads TGTGCCAGCAGCCCGGACGGGGGAGAGCCCCAGCATTTT.

J is TRBJ1-5 and V is TRBV27, with TRBD1 identical over 7 bases. This CDR3 contains 15 residues. With V trimmed by 4 bases and J by 2 bases, 5 bases remained unmatched. Per germline, CDR1 MNHEY and CDR2 SMNVEV (reference sequence). CDR3 amino acids: CASSYTGVGNQPQHF. The DNA of the CDR3 is TGTGCCAGCAGTTATACAGGGGTGGGCAATCAGCCCCAGCATTTT.

V gene TRBV7-2 combines with J gene TRBJ1-1, with 7 bases lining up with TRBD1. The length of the CDR3 is 15 residues. V shed 2 bases and J 1 base; nucleotides not matched to a gene: 4. Per germline, CDR1 SGHTA and CDR2 FQGNSA. The CDR3 sequence: CASSLQGTANTEAFF. CDR3 bases: TGTGCCAGCAGCTTACAAGGGACAGCGAACACTGAAGCTTTCTTT.

J is TRBJ2-3 and V is TRBV2; 11 bases agree with TRBD2. The CDR3 length is 17 residues. Germline CDR1 and CDR2: SNHLY and FYNNEI. V was clipped by 6 bases and J by 2 bases; unmatched bases: 10. This CDR3 reads CASRLERLAGITDTQYF. CDR3 sequence (DNA): TGTGCCAGCAGATTAGAGAGACTAGCGGGGATCACAGATACGCAGTATTTT.

This clone was counted a few times. The chain is built from TRBV4-2 and TRBJ2-5; maybe TRBD2 (6 bases). This CDR3 region has 14 residues. The V gene lost 0 bases and the J gene lost 5 bases, with 10 bases spanning the gap. Germline lookup yields CDR1 LGHNA and CDR2 YNFKEQ. DNA for the CDR3: TGTGCCAGCAGCCAAGATCTGGGGAGGGAGACCCAGTACTTC. It is translated as CASSQDLGRETQYF.

This chain links TRBV4-2 with TRBJ2-5; 10 nucleotides line up with TRBD1. Germline CDR1 LGHNA, CDR2 YNFKEQ. CDR3 length: 15 amino acids. The V gene end was trimmed by 5 bases and the J gene end by 1 base; junction bases not matched to a gene: 4. Written as DNA, the CDR3 is TGTGCCAGCAGCGCCCGGGACAGGGGCCAAGAGACCCAGTACTTC. Protein: CASSARDRGQETQYF.

This clone was observed a single time. CDR3 loop: CASSPMVASGGAVRFF. The CDR3 nucleotides are TGTGCCAGCTCACCAATGGTGGCTAGCGGGGGGGCAGTCCGGTTCTTC. This chain joins TRBV18 and TRBJ2-1, with TRBD2 identical over 12 bases. V shed 2 bases and J 15 bases; nucleotides not matched to a gene: 14. Looked up from germline, CDR1 is KGHSH and CDR2 is LQKENI. The length of the CDR3 is 16 residues.

This clone was seen only a few times. The chain joins TRBV7-9 to TRBJ2-7, with D maybe TRBD2 (7 bases). Germline V gives CDR1 SEHNR, CDR2 FQNEAQ (reference sequence). The CDR3 consists of 15 residues. V dropped 3 bases and J dropped 6 bases, with 18 bases sitting between them. The chain's CDR3 is CASSFRGAVSGEQYF. CDR3 in DNA: TGTGCCAGCAGCTTTCGGGGGGCCGTTAGCGGCGAGCAGTACTTC.

The V gene is TRBV28, the J gene TRBJ2-1; D perhaps matches TRBD2 (5 bases). CDR1 MDHEN and CDR2 SYDVKM come from the germline V gene. The CDR3 consists of 15 residues. Between the trimmed V and J ends, which lost 7 bases and 0 bases, there was a span of 13 bases. CDR3 loop: CASKGGGSSYNEQFF. As DNA, the CDR3 is TGTGCCAGCAAGGGCGGTGGGAGCTCCTACAATGAGCAGTTCTTC.

The chain employs TRBV6-5 and TRBJ1-3; unclear D gene. The ends were cut back, 0 bases at V and 0 bases at J, with 9 bases in the middle. In germline, CDR1 is MNHEY, CDR2 SVGAGI. CDR3 length: 16 residues. This CDR3 is CASSYSLFSSGNTIYF. CDR3 bases: TGTGCCAGCAGTTACTCGCTTTTTAGCTCTGGAAACACCATATATTTT.

The V and J genes are TRBV7-2 and TRBJ1-3; the D is unclear. The V end was cut by 1 base, the J end by 0 bases, with 10 bases between. This CDR3 has 16 amino acids. Germline CDR1 is SGHTA and CDR2 is FQGNSA. For the CDR3, the DNA is TGTGCCAGCAGCTTAGATCCCGCTAACTCTGGAAACACCATATATTTT. Translation: CASSLDPANSGNTIYF.

This clone was recorded a few times. The chain uses TRBV4-3 and TRBJ1-1, with TRBD1 identical over 8 bases. The V segment lost 6 bases and the J segment 4 bases; nucleotides outside the gene matches: 10. Per the germline V gene, CDR1 is LGHNA and CDR2 is YSLEER. This CDR3 is 15 amino acids long. Here the CDR3 DNA reads TGCGCCAGCAGTCTTCAGGGGGCGAAAGGCACTGAAGCTTTCTTT. Amino acids: CASSLQGAKGTEAFF.

This clone turned up a few times. This sequence joins TRBV5-1 and TRBJ1-3; the D gene is possibly TRBD1 (5 bases). This CDR3 has 15 residues. The germline CDR1 and CDR2 sequences are SGHRS and YFSETQ. Trimming took off 5 bases at V and 0 bases at J, with 12 bases between the two ends. CDR3 residues: CASRPGGTSGNTIYF. The CDR3 coding sequence is TGCGCCAGCAGACCCGGAGGGACCTCTGGAAACACCATATATTTT.

CDR3 DNA sequence: TGTGCCAGCAGCGTAGTGTCCAACTACGAGCAGTACTTC. This translates into CASSVVSNYEQYF. This sequence joins TRBV9 and TRBJ2-7; the D is unclear. The germline V gene encodes CDR1 SGDLS and CDR2 YYNGEE. Trimming removed 0 bases from V and 3 bases from J, with 7 bases in between. CDR3 length: 13 amino acids.

The CDR3 loop is CASTGVGGYTF. Written as DNA, the CDR3 is TGTGCCAGCACCGGGGTGGGGGGCTACACCTTC. J is TRBJ1-2 and V is TRBV9; no firm D call. CDR1 is SGDLS, CDR2 YYNGEE, per germline. The CDR3 extends over 11 amino acids. The V and J ends lost 6 bases and 8 bases respectively, with 11 bases between them. The whole variable domain, filled in from reference TRBV9 and TRBJ1-2, reads DSGVTQTPKHLITATGQRVTLRCSPRSGDLSVYWYQQSLDQGLQFLIQYYNGEERAKGNILERFSAQQFPDLHSELNLSSLELGDSALYFCASTGVGGYTFGSGTRLTVV.

The rearrangement links TRBV18 to TRBJ2-7; a possible D gene is TRBD1 (6 bases). Trimming took off 5 bases at V and 12 bases at J, with 14 bases between the two ends. The CDR3 covers 11 residues. Per germline, CDR1 KGHSH and CDR2 LQKENI. CDR3 nucleotide sequence: TGTGCCAGCTCAGCTGGACAGAGGCCGTACTTC. Translated, it gives CASSAGQRPYF.

The CDR3 DNA reads as TGTGCCAGCAGCCCTCTGTCGTTCTCTGGAAACACCATATATTTT. Translated: CASSPLSFSGNTIYF. This chain uses TRBV11-2 with TRBJ1-3; D not certain. V lost 5 bases, J lost 0 bases, and 11 bases lay in between. The CDR3 runs to 15 residues. Per the germline V gene, CDR1 is SGHAT and CDR2 is FQNNGV.

V gene TRBV7-2 combines with J gene TRBJ2-7; TRBD1 is a possible D gene (6 bases). Germline CDR1 reads SGHTA; CDR2 reads FQGNSA. V was trimmed by 5 bases and J by 3 bases, leaving 14 bases between them. The CDR3 length is 14 residues. The CDR3 region has the DNA TGTGCCAGCAGCCCGACAGGTCAGGGCTACGAGCAGTACTTC. Translation gives CASSPTGQGYEQYF.

The genes are TRBV5-1 and TRBJ1-2, with 7 bases aligning to TRBD1. Germline V gene data show CDR1 as SGHRS and CDR2 as YFSETQ. This CDR3 has 16 amino acids. V trimming: 3 bases; J trimming: 2 bases; junction bases outside the gene matches: 10. The CDR3 DNA reads TGCGCCAGCAGCTCGGACAGGAGCGGATACAACTATGGCTACACCTTC. Translated, it gives CASSSDRSGYNYGYTF.